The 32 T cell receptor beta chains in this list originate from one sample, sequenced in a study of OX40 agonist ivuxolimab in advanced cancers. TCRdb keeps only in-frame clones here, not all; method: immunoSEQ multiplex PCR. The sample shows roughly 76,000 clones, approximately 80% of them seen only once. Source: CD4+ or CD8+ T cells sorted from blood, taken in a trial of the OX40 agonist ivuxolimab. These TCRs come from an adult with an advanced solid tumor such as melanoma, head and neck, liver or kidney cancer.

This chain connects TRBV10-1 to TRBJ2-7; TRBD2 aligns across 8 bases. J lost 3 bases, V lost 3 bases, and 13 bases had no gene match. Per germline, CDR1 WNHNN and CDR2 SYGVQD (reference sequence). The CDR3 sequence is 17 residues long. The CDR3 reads CASSDPTRAGGFYEQYV. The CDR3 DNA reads TGCGCCAGCAGTGACCCCACCCGCGCGGGGGGATTCTACGAGCAGTACGTC.

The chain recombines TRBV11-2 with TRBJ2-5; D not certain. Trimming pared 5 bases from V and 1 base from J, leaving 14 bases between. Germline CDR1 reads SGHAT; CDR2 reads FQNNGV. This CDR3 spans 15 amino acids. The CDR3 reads CASSPMGRIQETQYF. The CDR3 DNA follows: TGTGCCAGCAGCCCCATGGGCAGAATCCAAGAGACCCAGTACTTC. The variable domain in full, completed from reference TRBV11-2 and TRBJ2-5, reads EAGVAQSPRYKIIEKRQSVAFWCNPISGHATLYWYQQILGQGPKLLIQFQNNGVVDDSQLPKDRFSAERLKGVDSTLKIQPAKLEDSAVYLCASSPMGRIQETQYFGPGTRLLVL.

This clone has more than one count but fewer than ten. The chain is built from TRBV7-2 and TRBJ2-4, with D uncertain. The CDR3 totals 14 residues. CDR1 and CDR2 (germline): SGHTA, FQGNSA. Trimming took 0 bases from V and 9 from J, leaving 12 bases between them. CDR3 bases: TGTGCCAGCAGCTTAGCGCAAGTATCTGGCATTCAGTACTTC. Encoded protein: CASSLAQVSGIQYF.

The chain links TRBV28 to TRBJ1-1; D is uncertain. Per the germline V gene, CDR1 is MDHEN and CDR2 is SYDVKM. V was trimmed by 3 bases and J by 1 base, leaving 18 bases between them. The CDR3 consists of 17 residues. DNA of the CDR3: TGTGCCAGCAGTTTGGGCCCCGGGGTGGGGAAGAACACTGAAGCTTTCTTT. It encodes CASSLGPGVGKNTEAFF. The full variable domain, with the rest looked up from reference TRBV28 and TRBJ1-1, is DVKVTQSSRYLVKRTGEKVFLECVQDMDHENMFWYRQDPGLGLRLIYFSYDVKMKEKGDIPEGYSVSREKKERFSLILESASTNQTSMYLCASSLGPGVGKNTEAFFGQGTRLTVV.

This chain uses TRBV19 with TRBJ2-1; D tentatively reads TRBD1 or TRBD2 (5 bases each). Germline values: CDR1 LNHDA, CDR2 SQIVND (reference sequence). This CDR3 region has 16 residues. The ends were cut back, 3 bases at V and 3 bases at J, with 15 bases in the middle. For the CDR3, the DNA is TGTGCCAGTAGTATTCCGGGACCCTATGACTACAATGAGCAGTTCTTC. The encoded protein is CASSIPGPYDYNEQFF.

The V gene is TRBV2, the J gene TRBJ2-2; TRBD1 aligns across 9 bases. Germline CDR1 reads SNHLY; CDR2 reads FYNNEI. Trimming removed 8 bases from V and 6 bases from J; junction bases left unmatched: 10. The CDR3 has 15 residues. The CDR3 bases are TGTGCCAGCGACGGGCGGACAGGGGTAGCCGGGGAGCTGTTTTTT. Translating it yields CASDGRTGVAGELFF.

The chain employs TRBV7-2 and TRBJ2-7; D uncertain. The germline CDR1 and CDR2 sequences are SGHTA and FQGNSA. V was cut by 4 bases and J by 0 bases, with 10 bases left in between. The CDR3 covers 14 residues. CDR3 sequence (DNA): TGTGCCAGCAGCTCAAACACAGTCTCCTACGAGCAGTACTTC. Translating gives CASSSNTVSYEQYF.

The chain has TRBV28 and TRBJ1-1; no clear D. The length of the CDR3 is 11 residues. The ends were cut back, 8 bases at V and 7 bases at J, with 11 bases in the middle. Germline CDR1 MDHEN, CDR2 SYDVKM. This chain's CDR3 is CASLHQDEAFF. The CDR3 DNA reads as TGTGCCAGCCTCCATCAGGATGAAGCTTTCTTT.

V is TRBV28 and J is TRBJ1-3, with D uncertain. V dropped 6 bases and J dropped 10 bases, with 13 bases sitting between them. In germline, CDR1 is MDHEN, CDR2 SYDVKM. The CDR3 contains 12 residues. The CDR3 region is CASSPQARTIYF. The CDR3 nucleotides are TGTGCCAGCAGCCCCCAAGCGAGAACCATATATTTT.

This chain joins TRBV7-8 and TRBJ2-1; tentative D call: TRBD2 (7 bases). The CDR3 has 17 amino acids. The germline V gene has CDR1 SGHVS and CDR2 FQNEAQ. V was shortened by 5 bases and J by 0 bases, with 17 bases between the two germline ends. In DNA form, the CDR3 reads TGTGCCAGCAGCATGCGCGGGGGCCCCGTCTCCTACAATGAGCAGTTCTTC. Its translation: CASSMRGGPVSYNEQFF.

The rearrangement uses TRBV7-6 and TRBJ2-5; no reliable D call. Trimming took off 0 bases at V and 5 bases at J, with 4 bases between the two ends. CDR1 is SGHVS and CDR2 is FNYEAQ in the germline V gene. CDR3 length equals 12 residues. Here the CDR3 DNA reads TGTGCCAGCAGCTTAGCGCTGGAGACCCAGTACTTC. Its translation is CASSLALETQYF.

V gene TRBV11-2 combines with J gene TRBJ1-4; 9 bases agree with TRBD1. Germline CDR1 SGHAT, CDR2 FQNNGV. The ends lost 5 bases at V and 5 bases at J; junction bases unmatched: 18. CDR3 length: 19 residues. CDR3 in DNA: TGTGCCAGCAGCATACAGGGGGCCGCGGCCGGGGCTCTGAATGAAAAACTGTTTTTT. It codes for CASSIQGAAAGALNEKLFF.

The CDR3 protein is CASNGERETQYF. The CDR3 DNA sequence: TGTGCCAGCAACGGGGAACGAGAGACCCAGTACTTC. The chain couples TRBV9 to TRBJ2-5; D might be TRBD2 (5 bases). The CDR3 is 12 amino acids. Deletions cut 6 bases from V and 4 bases from J, with 10 bases between. Germline V CDR1 and CDR2: SGDLS, YYNGEE. Complete variable domain (other parts from reference TRBV9 and TRBJ2-5): DSGVTQTPKHLITATGQRVTLRCSPRSGDLSVYWYQQSLDQGLQFLIQYYNGEERAKGNILERFSAQQFPDLHSELNLSSLELGDSALYFCASNGERETQYFGPGTRLLVL.

The CDR3 DNA reads as TGTGCCAGCAGTTACTCGAGGGACAGTCTCTATGGCTACACCTTC. Its translation: CASSYSRDSLYGYTF. The genes are TRBV6-5 and TRBJ1-2, with TRBD1 matching over 7 bases. Unmatched junction bases numbered 5, after V lost 0 bases and J lost 4 bases. The CDR3 sequence is 15 residues long. CDR1 and CDR2 (germline): MNHEY, SVGAGI.

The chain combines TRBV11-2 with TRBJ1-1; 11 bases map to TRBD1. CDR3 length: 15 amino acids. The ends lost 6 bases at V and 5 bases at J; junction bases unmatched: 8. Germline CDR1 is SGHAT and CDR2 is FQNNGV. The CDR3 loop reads CASSSGQGARTEAFF. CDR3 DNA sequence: TGTGCCAGCAGTTCTGGACAGGGGGCTAGGACTGAAGCTTTCTTT.

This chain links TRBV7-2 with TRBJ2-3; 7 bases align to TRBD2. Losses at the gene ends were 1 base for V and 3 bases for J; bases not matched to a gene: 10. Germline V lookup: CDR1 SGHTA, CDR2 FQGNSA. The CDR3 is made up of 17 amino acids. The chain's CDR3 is CASSLGASGDRTDTQYF. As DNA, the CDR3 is TGTGCCAGCAGCTTAGGGGCTAGCGGAGATAGGACAGATACGCAGTATTTT.

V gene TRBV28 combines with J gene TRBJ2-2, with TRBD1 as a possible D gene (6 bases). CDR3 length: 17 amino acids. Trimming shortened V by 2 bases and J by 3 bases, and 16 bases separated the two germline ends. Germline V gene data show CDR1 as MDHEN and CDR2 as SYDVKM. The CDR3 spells CASSLRPGDIDTGELFF. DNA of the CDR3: TGTGCCAGCAGTTTACGTCCAGGGGACATAGACACCGGGGAGCTGTTTTTT.

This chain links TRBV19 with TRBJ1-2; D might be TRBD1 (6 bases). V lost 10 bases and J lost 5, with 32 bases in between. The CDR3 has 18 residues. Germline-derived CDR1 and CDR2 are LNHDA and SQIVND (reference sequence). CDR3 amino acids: CATNFMDSGGAARYGYTF. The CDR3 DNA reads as TGTGCCACCAACTTCATGGACTCGGGGGGCGCGGCGAGGTATGGCTACACCTTC. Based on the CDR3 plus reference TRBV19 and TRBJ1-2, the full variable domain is DGGITQSPKYLFRKEGQNVTLSCEQNLNHDAMYWYRQDPGQGLRLIYYSQIVNDFQKGDIAEGYSVSREKKESFPLTVTSAQKNPTAFYLCATNFMDSGGAARYGYTFGSGTRLTVV.

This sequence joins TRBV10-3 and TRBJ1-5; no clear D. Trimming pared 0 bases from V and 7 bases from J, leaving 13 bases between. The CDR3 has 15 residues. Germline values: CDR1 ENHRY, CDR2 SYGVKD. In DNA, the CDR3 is TGTGCCATCAGTGAGTCCGATCCCAACGGACAGCCCCAGCATTTT. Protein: CAISESDPNGQPQHF.

CDR3 nucleotide sequence: TGTGCCAGCAGCTTAGGGGCAGGGATAGGCTACACCTTC. Translation gives CASSLGAGIGYTF. The V and J genes are TRBV7-2 and TRBJ1-2, with D tentatively TRBD1 (5 bases). The V and J ends lost 1 base and 8 bases respectively, with 11 bases between them. This CDR3 is 13 amino acids long. Looked up from germline, CDR1 is SGHTA and CDR2 is FQGNSA.

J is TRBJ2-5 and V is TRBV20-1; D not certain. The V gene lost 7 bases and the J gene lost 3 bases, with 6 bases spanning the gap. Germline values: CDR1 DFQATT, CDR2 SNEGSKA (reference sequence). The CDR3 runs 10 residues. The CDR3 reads CSVKEETQYF. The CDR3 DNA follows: TGCAGTGTGAAGGAAGAGACCCAGTACTTC.

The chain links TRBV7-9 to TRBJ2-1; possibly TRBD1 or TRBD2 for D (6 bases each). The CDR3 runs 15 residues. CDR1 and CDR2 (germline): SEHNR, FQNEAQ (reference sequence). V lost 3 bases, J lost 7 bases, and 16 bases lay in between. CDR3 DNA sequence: TGTGCCAGCAGCTTTGTCGGGGGCAGGGAAAATGAGCAGTTCTTC. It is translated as CASSFVGGRENEQFF.

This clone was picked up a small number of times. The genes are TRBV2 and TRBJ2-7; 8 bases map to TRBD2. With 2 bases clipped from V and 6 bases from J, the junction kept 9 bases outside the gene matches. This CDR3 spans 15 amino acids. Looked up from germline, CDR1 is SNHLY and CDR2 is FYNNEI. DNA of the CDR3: TGTGCCAGCAGTGAACTCATAGCGGGATCGACCGAGCAGTACTTC. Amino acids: CASSELIAGSTEQYF.

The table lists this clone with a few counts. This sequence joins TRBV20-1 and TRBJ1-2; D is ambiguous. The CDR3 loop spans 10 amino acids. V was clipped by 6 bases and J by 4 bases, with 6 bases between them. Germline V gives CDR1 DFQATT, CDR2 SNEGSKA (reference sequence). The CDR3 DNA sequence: TGCAGTGCAGCGGCCTATGGCTACACCTTC. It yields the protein CSAAAYGYTF.

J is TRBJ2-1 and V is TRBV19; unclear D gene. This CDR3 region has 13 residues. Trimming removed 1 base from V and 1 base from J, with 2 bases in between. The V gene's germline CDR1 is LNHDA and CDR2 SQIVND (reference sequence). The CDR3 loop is CASSIGSYNEQFF. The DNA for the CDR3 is TGTGCCAGTAGTATAGGGTCCTACAATGAGCAGTTCTTC.

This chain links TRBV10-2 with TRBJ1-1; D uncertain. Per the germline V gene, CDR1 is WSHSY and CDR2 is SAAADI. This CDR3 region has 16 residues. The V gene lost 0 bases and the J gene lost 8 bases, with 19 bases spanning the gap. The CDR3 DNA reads TGCGCCAGCAGTGAGTCGGTGGAGGGTGTAACGTTAGAAGCTTTCTTT. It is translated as CASSESVEGVTLEAFF.

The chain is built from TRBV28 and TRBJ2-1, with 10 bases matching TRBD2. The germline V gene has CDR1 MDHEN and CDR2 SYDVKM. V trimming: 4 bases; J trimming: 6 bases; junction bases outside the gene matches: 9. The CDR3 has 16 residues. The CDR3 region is CASSSPASGGSNEQFF. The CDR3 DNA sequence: TGTGCCAGCAGTTCCCCGGCTAGCGGGGGTTCCAATGAGCAGTTCTTC.

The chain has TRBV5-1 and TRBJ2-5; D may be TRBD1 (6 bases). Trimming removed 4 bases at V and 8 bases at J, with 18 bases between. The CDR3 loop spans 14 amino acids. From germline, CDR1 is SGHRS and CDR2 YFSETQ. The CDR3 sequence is CASSPFSTGDTQYF. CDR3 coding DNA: TGCGCCAGCAGCCCTTTCTCGACAGGAGATACCCAGTACTTC.

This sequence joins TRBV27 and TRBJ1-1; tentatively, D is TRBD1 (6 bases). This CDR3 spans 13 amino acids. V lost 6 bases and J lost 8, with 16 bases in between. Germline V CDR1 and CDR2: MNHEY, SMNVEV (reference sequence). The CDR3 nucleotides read TGTGCCAGCAGACTTACACAGGGTGTGGAAGCTTTCTTT. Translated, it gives CASRLTQGVEAFF.

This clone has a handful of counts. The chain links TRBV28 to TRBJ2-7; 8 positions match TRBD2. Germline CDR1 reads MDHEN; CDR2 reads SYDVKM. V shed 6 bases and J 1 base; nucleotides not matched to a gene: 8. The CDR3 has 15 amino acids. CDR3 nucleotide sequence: TGTGCCAGCAGGAAACAAGCGGGAGTTTCCTACGAGCAGTACTTC. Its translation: CASRKQAGVSYEQYF.

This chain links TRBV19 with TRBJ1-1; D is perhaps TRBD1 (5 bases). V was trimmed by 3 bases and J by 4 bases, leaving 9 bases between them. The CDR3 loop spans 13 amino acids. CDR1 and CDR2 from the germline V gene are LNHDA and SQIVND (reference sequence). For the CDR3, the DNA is TGTGCCAGTAGTATGTGGGGGGGCACTGAAGCTTTCTTT. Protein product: CASSMWGGTEAFF.

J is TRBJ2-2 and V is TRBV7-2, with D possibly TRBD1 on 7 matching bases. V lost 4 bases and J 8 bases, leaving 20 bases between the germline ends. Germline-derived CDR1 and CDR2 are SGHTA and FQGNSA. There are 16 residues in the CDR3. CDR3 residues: CASSSKGTVGGGELFF. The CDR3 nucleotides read TGTGCCAGCAGCTCAAAGGGGACAGTCGGGGGTGGGGAGCTGTTTTTT.